This entry describes one T cell receptor (beta chain). Its target antigen remains unknown. Base qualities are not recorded, but no much larger clone differs from it by a single base. The data were obtained in a study of cytomegalovirus exposure and HLA in healthy donors (dated 2017 in TCRdb). About the investigation overall: An earlier analysis of 587 of the donors reported approximately 260 Gb of sequence data and 95 million to 140 million unique TCR beta sequences obtained from about 179 million T cells. Donor age, sex, ethnicity and CMV serostatus were compiled alongside the repertoire data. Among the roughly 400 genotyped donors, around 81% belonged to the genetic ancestry cluster associated with self-reported Caucasian donors. Typing coverage varied by locus: roughly 620-630 donors for A, B, C, DRB1 and DQB1; 522 for DQA1; approximately 610 for DPA1; 450 to 480 for DPB1. All discovery cohort repertoires had been generated on a single sequencing platform. Genome-wide SNP genotypes for about 65% of the roughly 670 donors were used in a later genetic analysis, which treated that subset as a discovery cohort. The study profiled the T cell repertoires of around 700 subjects by immunosequencing and related them to cytomegalovirus serostatus. Rather than drawing on any new phenotypic data, the later analysis identified candidate immune exposures from TCR beta sequences and the way those sequences occurred across donors. Roughly five DR-DQ haplotypes were handled as single units for association and clustering because linkage in the cohort was strong. To predict cytomegalovirus infection status, the study brought together high-throughput TCR immunosequencing, statistical association of individual TCRs with disease status, and machine learning. HLA typing covered class I and class II loci at four-digit resolution. An early release that covered fewer than 750 HLA-typed donors contained approximately 320 gigabases of sequencing data and tens of millions of unique TCR sequences. Besides the first cohort of roughly 700 subjects, a separate validation cohort made up of over a hundred different subjects was used. The study aimed to test whether signatures of past pathogen exposure could be identified by cataloging public T cell receptors. To study patterns of TCR occurrence, a later analysis re-analyzed previously published TCR beta repertoires from more than 550 donors and added high-resolution HLA genotyping. On average, roughly 240,000 unique TCR beta nucleotide sequences were sequenced per donor among several hundred genotyped donors of the cohort, with approximately 18% of those sequences being non-productive. In an earlier analysis of 587 of the donors, high-throughput TCR beta sequencing was used to judge whether each TCR beta V gene segment behaved as functional or pseudogenic.

The receptor library was made with the immunoSEQ multiplex PCR assay. For the multiplex PCR, a mixture combining 60 forward primers for TCR Vbeta segments and 13 reverse primers for TCR Jbeta segments was used. The CDR3 region of rearranged TCR beta genes was amplified from genomic DNA by a multiplex PCR assay. On the Illumina HiSeq System, the amplified TCR beta libraries were sequenced as 87-base-pair reads. For the original study's pipeline: Across the 670 or so repertoires, a later analysis counted tens of millions of unique TCR beta chains, about 10 million of which were shared by at least two donors. A nearest-neighbor algorithm error-corrected the raw reads and collapsed the reads into unique sequences, merging closely related sequences to remove PCR and sequencing errors. Alignment of CDR3 sequences to IMGT reference sequences was used to assign V, D and J gene segments. For a sequence to be retained, a match of at least six nucleotides to both a V gene segment and a J gene segment was required. Rearrangements were called productive when the CDR3 lacked stop codons and stayed in frame with V and J; all others were non-productive. Following IMGT convention, CDR3 was defined as the stretch from the second conserved V-encoded cysteine to the conserved J-encoded phenylalanine. Sequences without an unambiguous match to a single V gene segment were excluded from the earlier analysis of about 640 of the donors. An earlier analysis of a few hundred of the donors called V segments functional above 56.7% productive rearrangements and segregating when the between-donor standard deviation exceeded 5%. To diagnose cytomegalovirus status from the catalog of TCR beta chain sequences, a statistical classification framework was built. V and J gene assignment, in a later analysis, came from comparing TCR nucleotide sequences with IMGT/GENE-DB human TR gene sequences. A later analysis assigned CDR3 sequences and most-parsimonious VDJ recombination scenarios with the TCRdist pipeline. In a later analysis, each TCR beta chain was defined by its CDR3 amino acid sequence together with its V-gene family, and reads lacking a unique V-gene family were excluded. A later analysis removed several hundred highly shared, low-generation-probability nucleotide sequences to deal with suspected cross-contamination and a sequencing artifact. A later analysis calculated a clonal expansion index for each public chain from normalized within-repertoire ranks of inferred template counts. Generation probabilities in a later analysis came from a VDJ recombination model fitted to out-of-frame rearrangements, and those results were checked against IGoR. In a later analysis, hypergeometric tests were used to score TCR-TCR, TCR-HLA and TCR-CMV co-occurrence, with a repertoire-size bias correction applied to TCR pairs. A later analysis estimated false discovery rates by permuting HLA or CMV assignments 20 times. A later analysis grouped co-occurring TCRs with DBSCAN, adding TCRdist sequence similarity when clustering within HLA-allele-positive subsets. For co-occurrence clustering, repertoires with fewer than 30,000 or more than 120,000 public chains were excluded, along with about five repertoires with anomalous nucleotide sharing. TCRdb holds this immuneACCESS table with in-frame rearrangements only. Some clones are missing; in checked studies, unresolved V genes explain under half, and the rest has no known cause. From that table come the V and J calls and clone size; the DNA was used to work out D and trimming. The sample profile shows some 110,000 clones; about three quarters of them were found once. The ten biggest clones cover 6.1% of the sample.

In total, approximately 700 healthy bone marrow donors made up the cohort. At the time of sampling, every cohort member was nominally healthy, though immune exposures that went unrecorded were likely present. The donor tested CMV seropositive and was one of the 289 seropositive cohort members. A peripheral blood sample was collected from each donor, and TCR beta sequencing was performed on peripheral blood mononuclear cells. The Qiagen DNeasy Blood Extraction Kit was used to extract genomic DNA from the blood cell samples. What the research found in general, with its limitations: Assigning TCR associations to individual alleles was difficult when HLA alleles, especially DR and DQ, strongly co-occurred. At a false discovery rate of 0.05, a later analysis linked some 17,000 TCR beta sequences to specific HLA alleles. In a later genetic analysis, a missense DCLRE1C variant was associated with V-gene and J-gene trimming of TCR beta chains, and the association was replicated in an independent cohort. This cohort had only TCR beta chains sequenced, and the lack of alpha or paired-chain data limited which features could be detected. Some IMGT-functional V segments, including TRBV6-2 and TRBV6-3, could not be distinguished by the 87-base-pair reads and were therefore excluded. Because HLA typing was unavailable for some donors at each locus, only the typed subset was used in association tests. Several of the top co-occurrence clusters appeared to be linked to parvovirus B19, influenza, CMV and Epstein-Barr virus, according to a later analysis. A cluster of highly shared sequence variants was judged likely to be a technical artifact of the sequencing pipeline. According to the authors, the approach could potentially be generalized to other disease states and immunological phenotypes. A total of roughly 160 TCR beta chains were listed by the study as associated with cytomegalovirus. A later analysis found that HLA-associated TCR beta chains were more clonally expanded and had lower generation probabilities than equally common non-associated chains. The classifier was reported to diagnose cytomegalovirus status with high specificity and sensitivity in both the original and validation cohorts. A later analysis found that TCR association rates varied across HLA loci, with DRB1 alleles showing the most associated TCRs and HLA-C alleles the fewest. In an earlier analysis of some 500 of the donors, most TCR beta V segments were observed in productive rearrangements about 87% or about 30% of the time, broadly matching IMGT annotations. While some public TCRs were present in many individuals, most TCR sequences turned up only very rarely across donors. The only immune exposure information available for the cohort was CMV serostatus. In a later genetic analysis, fewer N-insertions in productive TCRs were reported among donors in an Asian-associated ancestry cluster than the roughly 640-donor mean. The presence/absence analyses assumed that sequencing depth was roughly uniform across donors, and that assumption may not be true. Roughly 15 rarely observed V segments, including chromosome 9 orphons, were excluded from the earlier analysis of several hundred of the donors because counts were too low. A few of the identified cytomegalovirus-associated TCR beta chains were confirmed in vitro to be specific for cytomegalovirus antigens. Linkage disequilibrium might explain the correlated functional status among segregating V segments, but an unknown experimental factor could not be ruled out. A further reported finding was that TCR beta sequences accurately predicted the HLA-A and HLA-B alleles for most subjects in the first cohort. According to a later analysis, most CMV-associated TCR beta chains appeared to be HLA-restricted, and the HLA associations seemed to be driven largely by CMV exposure.

Including the terminal cysteine and phenylalanine, the CDR3 comprises 15 residues. The sequence is cut down to CDR3 DNA, 45 bases in frame from base 1. Compared with germline, V lacks 4 bases and J lacks 2 bases; bases without a gene match: 6. Looking up the germline V gene yields CDR1 SNHLY and CDR2 FYNNEI. The chain is encoded by TRBV2 joined to TRBJ2-3, with 7 central nucleotides matching TRBD2. Sample: PBMCs. The TCR was taken from a woman aged 45-65 years in good health and CMV-seropositive. The sequenced DNA: TGTGCCAGCAGTGCGGCGGGGGTTACCACAGATACGCAGTATTTT. Its protein is CASSAAGVTTDTQYF.